The 25 T cell receptor beta chains below all came from one sample that was sequenced in a study of tumor and adjacent non-tumor tissue in lung cancer. A modified ARM-PCR protocol with three rounds of nested PCR amplified TCRbeta. TCRdb called the multiplex PCR reads again in MiXCR, with one record for every CDR3 protein. The sample holds some 200,000 distinct CDR3 sequences, over 55% seen once. No cell sorting was done before RNA was extracted from the tissue. Sequenced input: lung tumor tissue. The receptors stem from a man aged 55-75 years with non-small cell lung cancer.

Of note for this clonotype: A much larger clone is a single base away; this may be a read error. This chain connects TRBV20-1 to TRBJ2-7; 10 bases are shared with TRBD2. Germline-derived CDR1 and CDR2 are DFQATT and SNEGSKA (reference sequence). This CDR3 region has 13 residues. The CDR3 reads CSAQGTSAYEQHF. The CDR3 nucleotides are TGCAGTGCTCAGGGGACTAGCGCGTACGAGCAGCACTTC.

J is TRBJ2-3 and V is TRBV5-1; possible D gene TRBD2, 6 bases. Looked up from germline, CDR1 is SGHRS and CDR2 is YFSETQ. The CDR3 is 15 amino acids. Trimming left V 3 bases short and J 4 bases short, with 15 bases between. This chain's CDR3 is CASSSTSRRADTQYF. CDR3 nucleotide sequence: TGCGCCAGCAGCTCCACGAGCAGGAGGGCAGATACGCAGTATTTT. Supplemented by reference TRBV5-1 and TRBJ2-3, the full variable domain reads KAGVTQTPRYLIKTRGQQVTLSCSPISGHRSVSWYQQTPGQGLQFLFEYFSETQRNKGNFPGRFSGRQFSNSRSEMNVSTLELGDSALYLCASSSTSRRADTQYFGPGTRLTVL.

The sample holds one count of this clonotype. At one boundary the junction diverges from the germline segment, which might be a read error. DNA for the CDR3: TGTGCCAGCAGCCAAGGAAAGGGGAACACTGAAGCTTCCTTT. Protein product: CASSQGKGNTEASF. This rearrangement joins TRBV4-2 to TRBJ1-1; D is possibly TRBD1 (5 bases). Germline V CDR1 and CDR2: LGHNA, YNFKEQ. The CDR3 extends over 14 amino acids.

The rearrangement uses TRBV29-1 and TRBJ2-7; 7 bases match TRBD2. The V gene's germline CDR1 is SQVTM and CDR2 ANQGSEA. The J segment lost 4 bases and the V segment lost 1 base, leaving 7 bases of the junction unmatched. The CDR3 spans 14 residues. The CDR3 bases are TGCAGCGTTGAAGGTAGGACTAGGTGGTACGAGCAGTACTTC. As protein: CSVEGRTRWYEQYF.

This clonotype was recorded at least ten times. The rearrangement links TRBV11-3 to TRBJ2-1, with D maybe TRBD2 (6 bases). V lost 5 bases to trimming and J lost 7 bases, with 9 bases between them. The CDR3 is made up of 12 amino acids. Germline assignment: CDR1 SGHNT and CDR2 YENEEA. The CDR3 here is CASSPRENEQFF. The CDR3 coding sequence is TGTGCCAGCAGCCCCCGGGAGAATGAGCAGTTCTTC.

Concerning this clonotype: The CDR3 carries no conserved terminal phenylalanine or tryptophan, so it likely arises from a read error. The chain employs TRBV20-1 and TRBJ1-1; D perhaps matches TRBD1 (6 bases). The germline V gene encodes CDR1 DFQATT and CDR2 SNEGSKA (reference sequence). CDR3 length: 17 residues. Trimming removed 3 bases at V and 1 base at J, with 21 bases between. CDR3 amino acids: CSASGGAKITRNTEAFS. For the CDR3, the DNA is TGCAGTGCTAGCGGGGGCGCGAAGATAACCAGGAACACTGAAGCTTTCTCT.

This clonotype was seen a few times. Relative to the germline gene, one junction end is altered; a read error may explain this. The V call is TRBV4-1, the J call TRBJ2-7; either TRBD1 or TRBD2 may supply D (5 bases each). CDR1 MGHRA and CDR2 YSYEKL come from the germline V gene. The CDR3 spans 15 residues. Here the CDR3 reads CASNQRSLGRGEQYF. CDR3 nucleotide sequence: TGCGCCAGCAACCAACGATCTCTAGGACGGGGCGAGCAATACTTC.

Of note for this clonotype: A much larger clonotype is one base distant, so this may be a read error. The V gene is TRBV20-1, the J gene TRBJ2-1; 12 nucleotides agree with TRBD1. The CDR3 is 15 amino acids. V was pared by 6 bases and J by 9 bases, with 12 bases of the junction left unmatched. Germline V CDR1 and CDR2: DFQATT, SNEGSKA (reference sequence). For the CDR3, the DNA is TGCAGTGCGCATCCCGGGGACAGGGGGCTGGGTGAGCAGTTCTTC. It codes for CSAHPGDRGLGEQFF.

Turning to this clonotype: This CDR3 fails to terminate in the conserved phenylalanine or tryptophan, so it likely reflects a read error. The chain uses TRBV6-5 and TRBJ2-6; 8 positions match TRBD2. Germline CDR1 and CDR2: MNHEY and SVGAGI. The CDR3 sequence is 17 residues long. Trimming cost V 4 bases and J 0 bases; bases outside gene matches: 5. The DNA for the CDR3 is TGTGCCAGCAGTTTAGCGGGGACCAGCTCTGGGGCCAACGTCCTGACTTTA. It translates to CASSLAGTSSGANVLTL.

About this clonotype itself: Sequence at one end of the junction differs from germline and may be a read error. The chain is built from TRBV12-5 and TRBJ1-1, with D possibly matching TRBD1 (6 bases). Looked up from germline, CDR1 is LGHNT and CDR2 is FRNRAP. CDR3 length: 18 residues. CDR3 loop: CASALPRNREGSDTEASF. CDR3 DNA: TGTGCTAGTGCCCTGCCGAGAAACAGGGAAGGGTCCGACACTGAAGCTTCCTTT.

A note on this clonotype: The junction departs from the called germline gene at one end, perhaps through a read error. The V and J genes are TRBV4-2 and TRBJ2-3; 10 bases fit TRBD2. Germline V gives CDR1 LGHNA, CDR2 YNFKEQ. This CDR3 region has 15 residues. In nucleotides, the CDR3 is TGTGCCAGCAGCCCTACTAGCGGGATGGCAGATAAGCAGTGTTTT. This translates into CASSPTSGMADKQCF.

This clonotype was seen a few times. The chain uses TRBV5-1 and TRBJ2-3, with D unclear. Germline values: CDR1 SGHRS, CDR2 YFSETQ. Deletions cut 2 bases from V and 6 bases from J, with 7 bases between. The CDR3 spans 12 residues. This CDR3 reads CASSFDVDTQYF. DNA for the CDR3: TGCGCCAGCAGCTTTGACGTGGATACGCAGTATTTT. Based on the CDR3 plus reference TRBV5-1 and TRBJ2-3, the full variable domain is KAGVTQTPRYLIKTRGQQVTLSCSPISGHRSVSWYQQTPGQGLQFLFEYFSETQRNKGNFPGRFSGRQFSNSRSEMNVSTLELGDSALYLCASSFDVDTQYFGPGTRLTVL.

This clonotype was picked up many times. The chain recombines TRBV4-2 with TRBJ2-7; weak D call: TRBD1 (5 bases). The V end was cut by 0 bases, the J end by 2 bases, with 11 bases between. CDR3 length equals 15 residues. Germline V gene sequence: CDR1 LGHNA, CDR2 YNFKEQ. This CDR3 reads CASSQDGANPYEQYF. CDR3 nucleotides: TGTGCCAGCAGCCAAGATGGGGCCAACCCCTACGAGCAGTACTTC.

This clonotype was seen at least ten times. V is TRBV20-1 and J is TRBJ2-7, with a weak D call TRBD2 (6 bases). Germline loops: CDR1 DFQATT, CDR2 SNEGSKA (reference sequence). The V gene lost 5 bases and the J gene lost 3 bases, with 23 bases spanning the gap. The CDR3 is 16 amino acids. CDR3 protein: CSARRGGFGGIYEQYF. In nucleotides, the CDR3 is TGCAGTGCTCGAAGGGGAGGATTCGGGGGTATCTACGAGCAGTACTTC.

This chain links TRBV4-1 with TRBJ2-7; TRBD1 aligns across 9 bases. V lost 7 bases to trimming and J lost 8 bases; unmatched junction nucleotides: 12. Germline assignment: CDR1 MGHRA and CDR2 YSYEKL. This CDR3 region has 14 residues. Here the CDR3 DNA reads TGCGCCAGCAACAAGGGACAGGGCGGGGACAAGCAGTACTTC. Translation gives CASNKGQGGDKQYF.

Remarks on this clonotype: It may be a read error: a sequence one base away is much more abundant. The V and J genes are TRBV13 and TRBJ2-7; D perhaps matches TRBD2 (6 bases). The germline gives CDR1 PRHDT, CDR2 FYEKMQ (reference sequence). CDR3 length: 13 amino acids. The V and J ends lost 9 bases and 7 bases respectively, with 19 bases between them. The CDR3 DNA is TGTGCCAGGAACCGAGGGAGGCGCCGGGAGCAGTACTTC. It codes for CARNRGRRREQYF. The full variable domain, in which reference TRBV13 and TRBJ2-7 provide the parts outside the CDR3, is AAGVIQSPRHLIKEKRETATLKCYPIPRHDTVYWYQQGPGQDPQFLISFYEKMQSDKGSIPDRFSAQQFSDYHSELNMSSLELGDSALYFCARNRGRRREQYFGPGTRLTVT.

The chain employs TRBV20-1 and TRBJ1-1, with a possible D match to TRBD1 (5 bases). In germline, CDR1 is DFQATT, CDR2 SNEGSKA (reference sequence). Trimming cost V 4 bases and J 5 bases, with 14 bases left between them. CDR3 length: 13 amino acids. CDR3 DNA sequence: TGCAGTGCTATCTCAGGGCCCGGGACTGAAGCTTTCTTT. Encoded protein: CSAISGPGTEAFF.

The J gene is TRBJ2-7, the V gene TRBV30, with no clear D. Trimming removed 0 bases from V and 6 bases from J, with 6 bases in between. In germline, CDR1 is GTSNPN, CDR2 SVGIG (reference sequence). This CDR3 is built from 11 residues. In DNA, the CDR3 is TGTGCCTGGAGTGTACGGGCCGAGCAGTACTTC. This gives the protein CAWSVRAEQYF.

A word on this clonotype: This may arise from a read error, as a much more abundant clone is one base away. The chain couples TRBV4-2 to TRBJ1-5; D call uncertain. The CDR3 runs to 14 residues. V shed 1 base and J shed 4 bases, with 8 bases lying between them. CDR1 is LGHNA and CDR2 is YNFKEQ in the germline V gene. CDR3 sequence: CASSQVDGNQPQHF. For the CDR3, the DNA is TGTGCCAGCAGCCAAGTCGATGGAAATCAGCCCCAGCATTTT.

This clonotype has ten or more counts. The V gene is TRBV6-2 or TRBV6-3, the J gene TRBJ1-4; D not resolved. Germline V gene lookup returns CDR1 MNHEY and CDR2 SVGEGT. The CDR3 is made up of 14 amino acids. V dropped 4 bases and J dropped 3 bases, with 9 bases sitting between them. CDR3 region: CASSFRVANEKLFF. The CDR3 DNA reads TGTGCCAGCAGTTTTCGAGTCGCTAATGAAAAACTGTTTTTT.

This clonotype was counted a single time. The J gene is TRBJ2-1, the V gene TRBV5-1; D gene uncertain. V was shortened by 4 bases and J by 8 bases, with 16 bases between the two germline ends. CDR1 SGHRS and CDR2 YFSETQ come from the germline V gene. CDR3 size: 14 residues. The CDR3 reads CASSLRLTEYEQFF. Here the CDR3 DNA reads TGCGCCAGCAGCCTCCGACTGACGGAATATGAGCAGTTCTTC.

The V gene is TRBV20-1, the J gene TRBJ1-5; 9 bases agree with TRBD1. CDR1 DFQATT and CDR2 SNEGSKA come from the germline V gene (reference sequence). The CDR3 spans 17 residues. V dropped 2 bases and J dropped 2; count of bases not matched to a gene: 10. Written as DNA, the CDR3 is TGCAGTGCTAGAAGGGACAGGGTAGGGTTTGGCAATCAGCCCCAGCATTTT. Residues: CSARRDRVGFGNQPQHF.

V and J are TRBV12-5 and TRBJ2-1; D is unclear. Germline lookup yields CDR1 LGHNT and CDR2 FRNRAP. The V gene lost 0 bases and the J gene lost 2 bases, with 14 bases spanning the gap. CDR3 length equals 17 residues. CDR3 residues: CASGLVLTVEAYNEQFF. In nucleotides, the CDR3 is TGTGCTAGTGGTTTGGTACTAACGGTTGAAGCCTACAATGAGCAGTTCTTC. The full variable domain, in which reference TRBV12-5 and TRBJ2-1 provide the parts outside the CDR3, is DARVTQTPRHKVTEMGQEVTMRCQPILGHNTVFWYRQTMMQGLELLAYFRNRAPLDDSGMPKDRFSAEMPDATLATLKIQPSEPRDSAVYFCASGLVLTVEAYNEQFFGPGTRLTVL.

The V gene is TRBV6-5, the J gene TRBJ2-3; unclear D gene. Trimming took off 6 bases at V and 0 bases at J, with 13 bases between the two ends. The germline V gene encodes CDR1 MNHEY and CDR2 SVGAGI. The CDR3 consists of 15 residues. The CDR3 DNA reads TGTGCCAGCAGCCGGACGGCCACTAGCACAGATACGCAGTATTTT. Translated, it gives CASSRTATSTDTQYF.

The chain links TRBV12-3 or TRBV12-4 to TRBJ1-4; 7 bases are shared with TRBD1. The CDR3 totals 14 residues. The trim removed 6 bases at V and 7 bases at J, leaving 8 bases unmatched. CDR3 DNA: TGTGCCAGCAGCGAGAGGGGGCCAGGTGAAAAACTGTTTTTT. This translates into CASSERGPGEKLFF.